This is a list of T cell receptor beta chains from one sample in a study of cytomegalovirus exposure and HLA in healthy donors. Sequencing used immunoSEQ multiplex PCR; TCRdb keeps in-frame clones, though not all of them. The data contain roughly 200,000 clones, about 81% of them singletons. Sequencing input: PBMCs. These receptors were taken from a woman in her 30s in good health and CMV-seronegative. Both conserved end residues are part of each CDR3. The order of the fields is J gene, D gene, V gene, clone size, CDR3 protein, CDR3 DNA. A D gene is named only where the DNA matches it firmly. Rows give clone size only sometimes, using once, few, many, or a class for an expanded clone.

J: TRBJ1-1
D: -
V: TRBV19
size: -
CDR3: CASSTYGGTEAFF
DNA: TGTGCCAGTAGCACCTACGGGGGCACTGAAGCTTTCTTT

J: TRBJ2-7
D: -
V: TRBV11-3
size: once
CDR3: CASSLRATGEQYF
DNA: TGTGCCAGCAGCTTAAGGGCCACGGGGGAGCAGTACTTC

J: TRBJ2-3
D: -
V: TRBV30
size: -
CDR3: CAWGGSNTQYF
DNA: TGTGCCTGGGGGGGCTCGAATACGCAGTATTTT

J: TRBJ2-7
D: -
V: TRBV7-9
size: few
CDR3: CASSFREGEQYF
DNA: TGTGCCAGCAGCTTTCGCGAGGGCGAGCAGTACTTC

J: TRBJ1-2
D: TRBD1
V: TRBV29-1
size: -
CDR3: CSVNHAGQGHIYGYTF
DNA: TGCAGCGTTAATCACGCGGGACAGGGACATATCTATGGCTACACCTTC

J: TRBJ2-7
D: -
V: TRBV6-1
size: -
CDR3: CASSIQPTREQYF
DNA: TGTGCCAGCAGTATCCAACCAACGAGGGAGCAGTACTTC

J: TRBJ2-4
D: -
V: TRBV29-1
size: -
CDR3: CSVVENSWQSIQYF
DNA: TGCAGCGTTGTGGAAAACAGTTGGCAAAGCATTCAGTACTTC

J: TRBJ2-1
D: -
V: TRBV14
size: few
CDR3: CASITQGLPYNEQFF
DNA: TGTGCCAGCATTACTCAGGGTCTCCCTTACAATGAGCAGTTCTTC

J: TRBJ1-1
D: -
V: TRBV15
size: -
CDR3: CATRQSRTQNTEAFF
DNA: TGTGCCACCAGGCAGTCACGGACACAGAACACTGAAGCTTTCTTT

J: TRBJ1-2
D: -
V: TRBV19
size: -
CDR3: CASRSDGYTF
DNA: TGTGCCAGTAGGTCGGATGGCTACACCTTC

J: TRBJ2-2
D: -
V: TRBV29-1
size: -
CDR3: CSVEGEDTGELFF
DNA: TGCAGCGTTGAAGGGGAGGATACCGGGGAGCTGTTTTTT

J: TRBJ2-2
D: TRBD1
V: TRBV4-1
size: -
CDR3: CASSLRDRDTGELFF
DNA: TGCGCCAGCAGCCTACGGGACAGGGACACCGGGGAGCTGTTTTTT

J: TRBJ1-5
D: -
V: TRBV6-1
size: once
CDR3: CASSEAPGSSQPQHF
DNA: TGTGCCAGCAGTGAAGCGCCAGGGTCAAGTCAGCCCCAGCATTTT